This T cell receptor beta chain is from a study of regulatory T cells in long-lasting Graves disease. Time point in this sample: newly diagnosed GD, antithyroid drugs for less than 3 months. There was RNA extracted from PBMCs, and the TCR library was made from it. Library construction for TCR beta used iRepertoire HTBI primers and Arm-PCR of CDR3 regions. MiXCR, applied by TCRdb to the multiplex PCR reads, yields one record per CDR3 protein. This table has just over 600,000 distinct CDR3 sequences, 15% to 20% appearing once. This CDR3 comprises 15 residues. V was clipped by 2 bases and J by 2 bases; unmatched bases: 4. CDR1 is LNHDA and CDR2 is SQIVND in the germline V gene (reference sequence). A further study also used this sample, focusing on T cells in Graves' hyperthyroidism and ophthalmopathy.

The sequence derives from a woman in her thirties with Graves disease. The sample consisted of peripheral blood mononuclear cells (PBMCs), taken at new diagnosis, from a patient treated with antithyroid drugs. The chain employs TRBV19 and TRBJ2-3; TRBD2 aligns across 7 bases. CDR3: CASSILADATDTQYF. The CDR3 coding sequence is TGTGCCAGTAGTATACTAGCGGATGCCACAGATACGCAGTATTTT.